This record concerns one TCR beta chain sequence. Exclusion criteria comprised uncontrolled infection, other autoimmune disease, pregnancy or lactation. Orbital computed tomography and thyroid ultrasound, together with serum TRAb and thyroxine and clinical symptoms, were used for diagnoses. These data come from a study of T cells in Graves' hyperthyroidism and ophthalmopathy. Template material for amplifying TCR beta CDR3 regions consisted of RNA transcripts. Carried out on the TCR CDR3, a first-round RT-PCR used the HTBI primer set. From the multiplex PCR reads, TCRdb called clonotypes with MiXCR, one entry per CDR3 protein. The top ten hold less than 35% of the sample, which has about 400,000 distinct CDR3 sequences, about 15% seen once. Germline V gives CDR1 MNHNS, CDR2 SASEGT. This CDR3 contains 13 residues. Deletions cut 1 base from V and 3 bases from J, with 6 bases between.

The sample comprised blood. V is TRBV6-1 and J is TRBJ1-1; D gene uncertain. The sequence was collected from a woman in her twenties or thirties with Graves' hyperthyroidism. The CDR3 here is CASSEGHDTEAFF. The CDR3 nucleotides are TGTGCCAGCAGTGAAGGCCACGACACTGAAGCTTTCTTT.